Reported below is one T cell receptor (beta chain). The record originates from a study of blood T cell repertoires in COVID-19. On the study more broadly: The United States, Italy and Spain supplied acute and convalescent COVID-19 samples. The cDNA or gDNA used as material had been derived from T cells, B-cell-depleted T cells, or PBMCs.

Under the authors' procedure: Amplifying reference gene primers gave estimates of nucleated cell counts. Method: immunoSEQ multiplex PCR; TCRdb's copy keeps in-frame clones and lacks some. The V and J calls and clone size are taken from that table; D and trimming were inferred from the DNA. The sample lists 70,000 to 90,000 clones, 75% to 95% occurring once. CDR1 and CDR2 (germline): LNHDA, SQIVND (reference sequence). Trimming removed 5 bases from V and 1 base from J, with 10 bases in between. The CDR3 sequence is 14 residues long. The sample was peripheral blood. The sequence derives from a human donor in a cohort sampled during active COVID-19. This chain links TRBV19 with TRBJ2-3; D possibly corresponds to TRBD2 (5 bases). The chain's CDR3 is CASSFLGGTDTQYF. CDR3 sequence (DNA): TGTGCCAGTAGTTTTCTCGGGGGCACAGATACGCAGTATTTT.